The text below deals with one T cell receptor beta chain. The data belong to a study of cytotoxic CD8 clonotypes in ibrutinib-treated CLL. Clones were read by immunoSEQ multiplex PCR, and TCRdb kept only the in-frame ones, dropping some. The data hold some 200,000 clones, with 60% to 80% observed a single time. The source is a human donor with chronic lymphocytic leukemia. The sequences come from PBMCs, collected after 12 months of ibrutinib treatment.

The CDR3 region has the DNA TGCGCCAGCAGCTTCGTGCGCGGGGGACGCAATGAGCAGTTCTTC. This translates into CASSFVRGGRNEQFF. The chain combines TRBV5-1 with TRBJ2-1; 7 bases are shared with TRBD2. CDR3 size: 15 residues. V lost 2 bases to trimming and J lost 6 bases; unmatched junction nucleotides: 8. The germline CDR1 and CDR2 sequences are SGHRS and YFSETQ.